The entry below describes one TCR beta chain. For TCRbeta, the library was prepared with unique molecular identifiers. TCRdb re-called the PCR reads with MiXCR, one entry per CDR3 protein. The profile shows hundreds of thousands of distinct CDR3 sequences, approximately 16% of them singletons. The sample belongs to a study of T-cell reconstitution after alpha-beta-depleted transplantation in children. Germline CDR1 reads LGHNA; CDR2 reads YSLEER. V was trimmed by 0 bases and J by 9 bases, leaving 12 bases between them. There are 15 residues in the CDR3. This chain uses TRBV4-3 with TRBJ1-6; D unresolved. The specimen was PBMCs from the stem cell graft donor, collected from the stem cell graft. The TCR sequence derives from a human donor who donated a stem cell graft to a child with acute myeloid leukemia. The chain's CDR3 is CASSQDPGTGSPLHF. In DNA, the CDR3 is TGCGCCAGCAGCCAAGATCCGGGAACGGGTTCACCCCTCCACTTT.